The T cell receptor (beta chain) described here comes from a study of response to subunit inactivated influenza vaccine. Germline V gene lookup returns CDR1 DFQATT and CDR2 SNEGSKA (reference sequence). This CDR3 comprises 12 residues. Trimming pared 5 bases from V and 4 bases from J, leaving 11 bases between. Study-wide results and limits: There was a suggestion from the authors that each seasonal influenza vaccination recruits few new T cells.

This clonotype was counted between two and nine times. Its antigen is as yet unknown. TCRdb re-called the RT-PCR reads through MiXCR, storing one row per CDR3 protein. The table has fewer than 800,000 distinct CDR3 sequences, roughly 14% seen once. The sequence was obtained from a man aged 45 to 65 who received an inactivated influenza vaccine. The sequences come from PBMCs from blood, collected 12 days after vaccination. The rearrangement joins TRBV20-1 to TRBJ1-2; D is perhaps TRBD1 (6 bases). CDR3 in DNA: TGCAGTGCTCAGACAGGCCTCTATGGCTACACCTTC. Translation gives CSAQTGLYGYTF.